This is a list of T cell receptor beta chains from one sample in a study of blood T cell repertoires in COVID-19. Profiling relied on immunoSEQ multiplex PCR, and the TCRdb table lists in-frame clones only, not all of them. The sample contains about 81,000 clones, 88% of which appear only once. The material sequenced was peripheral blood. The receptor set was obtained from a man in his 70s with acute or convalescent COVID-19. CDR3s leave out the opening cysteine and the closing phenylalanine or tryptophan. Size tells how often a clone was seen (once, few, many) or the class of an expanded clone, and some rows leave it out.

V,J,size,CDR3
TRBV19,TRBJ1-6,.,ASSIGRDSYNSPLH
TRBV19,TRBJ2-2,.,ASSPFTRDRAYTGELF
TRBV7-2,TRBJ2-2,.,ASSSGLADTGELF
TRBV18,TRBJ2-3,.,ASSPLGGTDTQY
TRBV11-2,TRBJ2-7,.,ASSLSPGRYEQY
TRBV6-6,TRBJ1-5,.,ASSYSGQLQPQH
TRBV11-2,TRBJ1-1,.,ASSRGQSMNTEAF
TRBV24-1,TRBJ1-5,.,ATSDSRGRDGNQPQH
TRBV11-2,TRBJ2-3,.,ASSSVRLAGGRGDTQY
TRBV6-2/TRBV6-3,TRBJ2-7,.,ASSLPVGQAYEQY
TRBV7-2,TRBJ2-5,.,ASSLIRQVEAQY
TRBV4-3,TRBJ2-3,.,ASSQDLYTDTQY
TRBV7-9,TRBJ1-5,.,ASSGQQDLGPQH
TRBV7-8,TRBJ2-2,few,ASSRDSSGELF
TRBV3-1/TRBV3-2,TRBJ1-1,few,ASSQAGVGAF
TRBV4-3,TRBJ2-2,once,ASSQVTGTAQGLF
TRBV12-5,TRBJ1-1,.,ASGLVYGQGSYTEAF
TRBV7-6,TRBJ2-1,.,ASSRTSGGSSYNEQF
TRBV7-9,TRBJ1-1,few,ASSLAGRGAF
TRBV2,TRBJ1-2,.,ASSAFGGRDGYT
TRBV28,TRBJ2-3,once,ASSRQGRWTDTQY
TRBV3-1/TRBV3-2,TRBJ2-5,.,ASSRMTGYQETQY
TRBV7-3,TRBJ2-5,.,ASSLWGGETQY
TRBV4-3,TRBJ2-1,few,ASSQDHGTMIPQF
TRBV7-6,TRBJ2-1,.,ASSLVGTGSRDEQF
TRBV4-1,TRBJ1-5,.,ASSQGDREEQPQH